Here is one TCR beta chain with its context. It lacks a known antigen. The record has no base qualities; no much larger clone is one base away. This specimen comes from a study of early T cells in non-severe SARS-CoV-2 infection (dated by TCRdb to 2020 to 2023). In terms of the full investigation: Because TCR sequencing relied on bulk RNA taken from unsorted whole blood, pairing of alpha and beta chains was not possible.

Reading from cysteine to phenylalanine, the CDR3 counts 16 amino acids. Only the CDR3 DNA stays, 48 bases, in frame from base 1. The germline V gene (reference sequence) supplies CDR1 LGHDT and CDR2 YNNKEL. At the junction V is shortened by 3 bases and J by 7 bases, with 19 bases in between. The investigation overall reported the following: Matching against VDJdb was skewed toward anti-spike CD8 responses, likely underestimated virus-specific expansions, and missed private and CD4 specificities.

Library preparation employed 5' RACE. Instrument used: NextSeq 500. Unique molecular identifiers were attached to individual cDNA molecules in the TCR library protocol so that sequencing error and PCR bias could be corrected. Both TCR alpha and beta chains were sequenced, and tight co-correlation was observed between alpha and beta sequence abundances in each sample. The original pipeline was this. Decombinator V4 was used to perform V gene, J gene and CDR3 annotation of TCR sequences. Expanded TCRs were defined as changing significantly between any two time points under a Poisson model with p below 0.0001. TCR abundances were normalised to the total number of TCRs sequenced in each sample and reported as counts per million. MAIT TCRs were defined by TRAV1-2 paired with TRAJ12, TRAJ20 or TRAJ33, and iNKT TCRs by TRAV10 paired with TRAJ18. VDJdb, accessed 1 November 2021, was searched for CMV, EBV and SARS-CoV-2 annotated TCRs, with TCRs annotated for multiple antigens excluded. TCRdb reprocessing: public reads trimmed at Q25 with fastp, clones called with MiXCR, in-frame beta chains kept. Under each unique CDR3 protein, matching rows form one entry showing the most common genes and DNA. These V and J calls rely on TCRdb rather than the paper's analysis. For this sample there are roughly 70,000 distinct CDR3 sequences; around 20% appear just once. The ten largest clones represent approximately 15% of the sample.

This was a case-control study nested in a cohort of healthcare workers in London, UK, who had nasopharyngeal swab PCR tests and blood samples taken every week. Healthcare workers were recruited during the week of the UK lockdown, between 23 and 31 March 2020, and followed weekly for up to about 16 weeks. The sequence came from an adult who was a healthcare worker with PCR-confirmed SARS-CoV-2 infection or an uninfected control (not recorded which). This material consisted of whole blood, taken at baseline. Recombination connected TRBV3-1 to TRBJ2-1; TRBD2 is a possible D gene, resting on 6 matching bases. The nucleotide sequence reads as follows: TGTGCCAGCAGCCAGCATGGGACTTCATATCGGAATGAGCAGTTCTTC. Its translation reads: CASSQHGTSYRNEQFF.